This TCR beta chain stems from a study of STAT3 mutations in large granular lymphocyte leukemia (dated by TCRdb to the late 2010s). For context, the study as a whole: In roughly half of the longitudinally sequenced T-LGLL patients, canonical activating STAT3 mutations were detected. Serial deep sequencing of TCRbeta CDR3 and STAT3 was performed in patients with T-cell large granular lymphocyte leukemia to reconstruct clonal hierarchy and dynamics. Patients were sequenced at 4 time points on average, with the number of samplings per patient ranging from 2 to 8. From an initial cohort of hundreds of LGL patients, 15 to 20 representative T-LGLL cases were selected for longitudinal TCRbeta and STAT3 sequencing. As controls, the study also included longitudinal sequencing of a couple of patients with natural killer LGL leukemia. Over half of the T-LGLL patients were given one or more immunosuppressive therapy regimens, and approximately 42% of those treated had a hematologic response. What the research found in general, with its limitations: Dominant TCR clone burden was found to exceed STAT3 mutant burden in several patients, suggesting that STAT3 mutation arose secondarily within a pre-expanded clone. Because no samples were available when a clone first appeared, clonal expansion had to be inferred from samplings taken at other points. TCR clonotype switching after therapy was observed in about 35% of the 18 patients, and all newly emerging clones were found to be STAT3 wild type. Variable intervals between samplings and differing treatment regimens complicated linking therapy response to changes in TCR clonal burden. At least one immunodominant TCRbeta clonotype was present in every T-LGLL patient, and multiple immunodominant subclonotypes appeared in about half of the T-LGLL patients. Because codominant clonotypes persisted in some patients, a small but highly pathogenic clone may have been missed.

There are a few counts of this clone. No cognate antigen has been identified for it. No base qualities exist here, and no much larger clone lies one base off it. TCRbeta libraries were sequenced on an Illumina MiSeq, and an average of about 40,000 productive templates per sample was obtained. TCRbeta CDR3 libraries were generated with the immunoSEQ assay using multiplex PCR amplification. In the original analysis: Following a previously defined approach, repertoire diversity was calculated, and values close to 0 point to extremely monoclonal samples. TCRdb took this table from immuneACCESS and kept in-frame rearrangements with V and J called. Such tables lack part of the clones; where checked against another copy, unresolved V genes explain under half of the gap, and the rest is unexplained. For V, J and clone size, that table is used; D and trimming come from the DNA. The sample includes under 5,000 clones, with under 55% observed a single time. The leading ten clones occupy 84% of the sample.

CDR1 and CDR2, looked up from the germline V gene, are SGHRS and YFSETQ. Trimming leaves V shorter by 6 bases and J shorter by 6 bases, with the junction holding 10 bases beyond the gene matches. The CDR3 sequence holds 14 residues, the cysteine and phenylalanine included. This entry keeps only the CDR3 DNA: 42 bases, framed from base 1. DNA was extracted from blood mononuclear cells, and the same DNA was used for both TCR and STAT3 sequencing. The V and J genes are TRBV5-1 and TRBJ2-7, and TRBD1 matches 9 of the central bases. The sample was peripheral blood mononuclear cells. The clonotype comes from a man in his 60s with T-cell large granular lymphocyte leukemia. Some clones in this sample may be carry-over from other donors' samples. The age is the age at diagnosis. The sequenced DNA: TGCGCCAGCAACACCGGGACAGGGTTAGCCGAGCAGTACTTC. Its amino acids are CASNTGTGLAEQYF.